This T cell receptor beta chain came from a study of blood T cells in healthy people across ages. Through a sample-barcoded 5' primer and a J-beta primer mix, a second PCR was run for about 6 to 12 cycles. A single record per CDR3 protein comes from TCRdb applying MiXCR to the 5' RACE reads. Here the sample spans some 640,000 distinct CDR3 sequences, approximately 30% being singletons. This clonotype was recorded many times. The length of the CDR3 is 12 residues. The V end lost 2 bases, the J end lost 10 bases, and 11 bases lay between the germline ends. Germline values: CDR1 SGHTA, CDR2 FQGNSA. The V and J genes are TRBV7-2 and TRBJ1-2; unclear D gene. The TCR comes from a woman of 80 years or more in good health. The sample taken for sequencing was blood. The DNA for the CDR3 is TGTGCCAGCAGCTTAAACATGCGGGTCTACACCTTC. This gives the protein CASSLNMRVYTF.